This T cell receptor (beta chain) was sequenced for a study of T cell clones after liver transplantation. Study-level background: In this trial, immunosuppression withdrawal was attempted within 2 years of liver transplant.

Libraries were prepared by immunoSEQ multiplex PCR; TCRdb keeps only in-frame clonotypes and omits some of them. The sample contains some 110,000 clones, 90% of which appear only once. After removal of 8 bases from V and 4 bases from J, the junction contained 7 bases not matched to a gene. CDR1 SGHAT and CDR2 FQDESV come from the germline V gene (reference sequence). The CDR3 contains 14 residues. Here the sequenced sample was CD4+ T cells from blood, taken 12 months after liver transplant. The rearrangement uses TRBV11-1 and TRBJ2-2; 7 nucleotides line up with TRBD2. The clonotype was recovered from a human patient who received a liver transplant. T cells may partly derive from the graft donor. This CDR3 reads CASGRDPPTGELFF. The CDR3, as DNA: TGTGCCAGCGGGAGGGACCCGCCCACCGGGGAGCTGTTTTTT.